The rows below give T cell receptor beta chains drawn from one sample of a study of shared clonotypes between healthy human individuals. TCRdb keeps only in-frame clones here, not all; method: immunoSEQ multiplex PCR. The sample has about 2.3 million clones, over 90% seen once. The sample was naive CD4+ T cells from PBMCs. The receptor source for this set is a man between 18 and 29 years old in good health. Some clones in this sample may be carry-over from other donors' samples. Both conserved end residues are part of each CDR3. D genes are given only for firm matches. Clone size is given for some rows only: seen once, a few or many times, or a class if the clone is expanded.

TRBJ1-5,TRBV9,TRBD1,NA,CASSPAGQENQPQHF,TGTGCCAGCAGCCCTGCGGGACAGGAAAATCAGCCCCAGCATTTT
TRBJ2-3,TRBV7-8,NA,NA,CASSLELEDTQYF,TGTGCCAGCAGCTTAGAGCTTGAAGATACGCAGTATTTT
TRBJ1-1,TRBV6-6,NA,NA,CASGYYRAGTEAFF,TGTGCCAGCGGTTACTACAGGGCCGGCACTGAAGCTTTCTTT
TRBJ2-1,TRBV5-4,TRBD1,NA,CASSSHTGGKDNEQFF,TGTGCCAGCAGCTCCCACACAGGGGGCAAGGACAATGAGCAGTTCTTC
TRBJ2-7,TRBV21-1,NA,NA,CASSKVRGGEGASYEQYF,TGTGCCAGCAGCAAAGTCCGGGGGGGCGAAGGGGCCTCCTACGAGCAGTACTTC
TRBJ2-3,TRBV7-2,NA,NA,CASSFMGSVDTQYF,TGTGCCAGCAGCTTTATGGGATCGGTAGATACGCAGTATTTT
TRBJ1-2,TRBV9,NA,NA,CASSLRGGPQGGYTF,TGTGCCAGCAGCCTCCGGGGGGGGCCCCAGGGAGGCTACACCTTC
TRBJ1-1,TRBV6-5,TRBD1,NA,CASSYSGRGAGEAFF,TGTGCCAGCAGTTACTCCGGCAGGGGGGCCGGTGAAGCTTTCTTT
TRBJ2-3,TRBV6-6,TRBD2,NA,CASTLAGGPQDTQYF,TGTGCCAGCACCCTAGCGGGAGGGCCACAGGATACGCAGTATTTT
TRBJ1-3,TRBV6-1,NA,NA,CASSEAGRLGSGNTIYF,TGTGCCAGCAGTGAAGCGGGACGGCTCGGCTCTGGAAACACCATATATTTT
TRBJ2-2,TRBV7-3,NA,once,CASSPTGNTGELFF,TGTGCCAGCAGCCCGACGGGGAACACCGGGGAGCTGTTTTTT